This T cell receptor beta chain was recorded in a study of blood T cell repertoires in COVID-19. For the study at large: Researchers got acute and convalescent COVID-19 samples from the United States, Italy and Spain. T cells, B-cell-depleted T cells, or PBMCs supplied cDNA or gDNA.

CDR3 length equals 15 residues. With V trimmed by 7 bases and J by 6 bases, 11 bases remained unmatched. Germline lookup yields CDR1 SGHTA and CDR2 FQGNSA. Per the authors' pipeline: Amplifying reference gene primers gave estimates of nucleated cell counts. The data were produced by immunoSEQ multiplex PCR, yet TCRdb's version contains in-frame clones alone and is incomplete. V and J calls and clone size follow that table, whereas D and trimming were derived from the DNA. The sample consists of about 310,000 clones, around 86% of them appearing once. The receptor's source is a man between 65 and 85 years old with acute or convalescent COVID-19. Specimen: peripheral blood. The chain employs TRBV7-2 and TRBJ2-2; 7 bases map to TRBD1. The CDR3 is CASNLGTEVPGELFF. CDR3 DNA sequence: TGTGCCAGCAACCTAGGGACAGAGGTCCCCGGGGAGCTGTTTTTT.